These 3 T cell receptor beta chains originate from one sample sequenced in a study of T cell responses to AZD1222 COVID-19 vaccine. Only in-frame clones appear in the TCRdb table, and some are missing; sequencing was by immunoSEQ multiplex PCR. This table has around 130,000 clones, 75% to 90% appearing once. The specimen was peripheral blood, collected on day 0 of AZD1222 vaccination. Every receptor here comes from an adult in good health.

This sequence joins TRBV5-1 and TRBJ1-1; 8 positions agree with TRBD1. This CDR3 spans 17 amino acids. Germline lookup yields CDR1 SGHRS and CDR2 YFSETQ. Losses at the gene ends were 1 base for V and 0 bases for J; bases not matched to a gene: 8. CDR3 region: CASSLPLYRGMNTEAFF. In nucleotides, the CDR3 is TGCGCCAGCAGCTTGCCCCTTTACAGGGGGATGAACACTGAAGCTTTCTTT. Combining the CDR3 with reference TRBV5-1 and TRBJ1-1 gives the whole variable domain KAGVTQTPRYLIKTRGQQVTLSCSPISGHRSVSWYQQTPGQGLQFLFEYFSETQRNKGNFPGRFSGRQFSNSRSEMNVSTLELGDSALYLCASSLPLYRGMNTEAFFGQGTRLTVV.

The chain uses TRBV7-8 and TRBJ1-5; 8 positions agree with TRBD1. The CDR3 is 15 residues long. The trim removed 6 bases at V and 1 base at J, leaving 5 bases unmatched. CDR1 is SGHVS and CDR2 is FQNEAQ in the germline V gene. The CDR3 here is CASSPNRGSNQPQHF. The CDR3 coding sequence is TGTGCCAGCAGTCCTAACAGGGGGAGCAATCAGCCCCAGCATTTT. The full variable domain, completed using reference TRBV7-8 and TRBJ1-5, is GAGVSQSPRYKVAKRGQDVALRCDPISGHVSLFWYQQALGQGPEFLTYFQNEAQLDKSGLPSDRFFAERPEGSVSTLKIQRTQQEDSAVYLCASSPNRGSNQPQHFGDGTRLSIL.

The chain carries TRBV5-6 and TRBJ2-7, with TRBD1 matching 7 bases. The CDR3 is 16 residues long. Germline trimming cut 3 bases from V and 3 bases from J; bases unmatched to any gene: 12. In germline, CDR1 is SGHDT, CDR2 YYEEEE. CDR3 in DNA: TGTGCCAGCAGCTACGGGACAGTTATGCCGGACTACGAGCAGTACTTC. This gives the protein CASSYGTVMPDYEQYF.